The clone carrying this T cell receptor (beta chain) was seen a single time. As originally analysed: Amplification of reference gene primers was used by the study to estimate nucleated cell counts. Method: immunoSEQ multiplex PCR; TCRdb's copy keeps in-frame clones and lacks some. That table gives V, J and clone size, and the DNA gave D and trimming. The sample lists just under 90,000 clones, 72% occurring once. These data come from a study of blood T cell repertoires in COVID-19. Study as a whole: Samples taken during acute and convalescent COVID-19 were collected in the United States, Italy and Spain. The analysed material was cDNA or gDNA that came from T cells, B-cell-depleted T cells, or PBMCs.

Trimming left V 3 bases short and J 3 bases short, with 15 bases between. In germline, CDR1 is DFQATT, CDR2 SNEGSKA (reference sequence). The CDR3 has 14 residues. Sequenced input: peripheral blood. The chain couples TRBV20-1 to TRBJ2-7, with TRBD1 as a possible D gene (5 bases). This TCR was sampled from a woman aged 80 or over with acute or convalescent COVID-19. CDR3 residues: CSASRAGRYYEQYF. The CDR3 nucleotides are TGCAGTGCTAGTAGGGCAGGGCGTTACTACGAGCAGTACTTC.